These 9 T cell receptor beta chains originate from one sample sequenced in a study of cytomegalovirus exposure and HLA in healthy donors. PCR used 60 Vbeta primers and 13 Jbeta primers. The protocol was immunoSEQ multiplex PCR, while the TCRdb copy is restricted to in-frame clones and leaves out a portion. The sample holds roughly 50,000 clones. The sample taken for sequencing was PBMCs. Receptors originate from a woman between 35 and 50 years old in good health and CMV-seronegative.

This chain uses TRBV6-5 with TRBJ2-5, with 9 nucleotides matching TRBD2. The CDR3 runs 16 residues. Germline values: CDR1 MNHEY, CDR2 SVGAGI. The trim removed 0 bases at V and 5 bases at J, leaving 7 bases unmatched. This CDR3 is CASSYSWAGGLETQYF. The CDR3 DNA reads as TGTGCCAGCAGTTACTCGTGGGCGGGGGGGCTTGAGACCCAGTACTTC.

V and J are TRBV5-1 and TRBJ2-5, with no clear D. This CDR3 comprises 15 residues. From germline, CDR1 is SGHRS and CDR2 YFSETQ. V lost 4 bases to trimming and J lost 5 bases, with 18 bases between them. CDR3 in amino acids: CASSDGWAVPETQYF. CDR3 sequence (DNA): TGCGCCAGCAGCGACGGATGGGCAGTACCGGAGACCCAGTACTTC.

This chain joins TRBV4-1 and TRBJ1-3; 8 nucleotides agree with TRBD1. The length of the CDR3 is 16 residues. Losses at the gene ends were 0 bases for V and 4 bases for J; bases not matched to a gene: 5. Germline loops: CDR1 MGHRA, CDR2 YSYEKL. For the CDR3, the DNA is TGCGCCAGCAGCCAAGAATCAGGGGGCTTGGGAAACACCATATATTTT. As protein: CASSQESGGLGNTIYF.

The genes are TRBV30 and TRBJ1-1; tentative D call: TRBD1 (6 bases). Trimming removed 0 bases from V and 5 bases from J, with 13 bases in between. CDR1 is GTSNPN and CDR2 is SVGIG in the germline V gene (reference sequence). The CDR3 covers 14 residues. In DNA, the CDR3 is TGTGCCTGGAGTGTGATCAGGGGCGAGACTGAAGCTTTCTTT. It codes for CAWSVIRGETEAFF.

This chain uses TRBV28 with TRBJ1-5, with 9 bases that match TRBD1. J gave up 6 bases and V 4 bases, and 7 bases lay outside the gene matches. This CDR3 spans 15 amino acids. Looked up from germline, CDR1 is MDHEN and CDR2 is SYDVKM. The CDR3 DNA sequence: TGTGCCAGCAGTTCCACAGGGGGCCCGGGTCAGCCCCAGCATTTT. It encodes CASSSTGGPGQPQHF.

This chain links TRBV19 with TRBJ1-5, with 7 nucleotides matching TRBD1. Germline lookup yields CDR1 LNHDA and CDR2 SQIVND (reference sequence). The CDR3 totals 14 residues. V shed 5 bases, J shed 5 bases, and the junction held 6 bases outside the gene matches. This CDR3 reads CASSGTAIDQPQHF. The CDR3 DNA reads as TGTGCCAGTAGTGGGACAGCAATCGATCAGCCCCAGCATTTT.

This chain uses TRBV19 with TRBJ2-2; 7 positions agree with TRBD2. Germline V lookup: CDR1 LNHDA, CDR2 SQIVND (reference sequence). V was clipped by 3 bases and J by 1 base; unmatched bases: 8. The CDR3 spans 17 residues. This CDR3 is CASSMGGLGGNTGELFF. CDR3 nucleotide sequence: TGTGCCAGTAGTATGGGAGGGTTAGGAGGGAACACCGGGGAGCTGTTTTTT.

The rearrangement uses TRBV5-6 and TRBJ1-2, with 9 bases that match TRBD1. The length of the CDR3 is 16 residues. The V gene's germline CDR1 is SGHDT and CDR2 YYEEEE. J lost 7 bases, V lost 4 bases, and 14 bases had no gene match. The CDR3, as DNA: TGTGCCAGCAGCCCCGGGACAGGGTTAGACGTCAGTGGCTACACCTTC. Its protein is CASSPGTGLDVSGYTF.

V gene TRBV4-2 combines with J gene TRBJ2-3; 14 bases align to TRBD2. CDR3 size: 17 residues. V gave up 2 bases and J gave up 3 bases; unmatched junction bases: 4. Germline-derived CDR1 and CDR2 are LGHNA and YNFKEQ. The CDR3 loop reads CASSQRGLAGATDTQYF. The CDR3 bases are TGTGCCAGCAGCCAACGGGGACTAGCGGGAGCAACAGATACGCAGTATTTT.